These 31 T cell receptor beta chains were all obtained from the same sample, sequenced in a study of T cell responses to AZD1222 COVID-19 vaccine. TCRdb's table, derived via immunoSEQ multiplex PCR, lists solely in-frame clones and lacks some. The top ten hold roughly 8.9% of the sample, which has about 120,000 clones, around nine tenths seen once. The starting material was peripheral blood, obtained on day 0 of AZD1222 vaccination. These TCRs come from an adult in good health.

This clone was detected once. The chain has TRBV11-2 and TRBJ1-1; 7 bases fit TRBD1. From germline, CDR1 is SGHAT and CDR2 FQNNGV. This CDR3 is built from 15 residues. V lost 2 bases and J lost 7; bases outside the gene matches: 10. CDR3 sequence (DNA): TGTGCCAGCAGCTTAAATCCGGGACAGAAGATTGAAGCTTTCTTT. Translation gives CASSLNPGQKIEAFF.

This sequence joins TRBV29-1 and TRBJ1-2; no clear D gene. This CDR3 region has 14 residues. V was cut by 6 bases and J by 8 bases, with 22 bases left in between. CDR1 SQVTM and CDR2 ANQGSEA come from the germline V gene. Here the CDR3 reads CSVASALDGMGYTF. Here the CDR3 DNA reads TGCAGCGTGGCTTCTGCATTGGACGGGATGGGCTACACCTTC.

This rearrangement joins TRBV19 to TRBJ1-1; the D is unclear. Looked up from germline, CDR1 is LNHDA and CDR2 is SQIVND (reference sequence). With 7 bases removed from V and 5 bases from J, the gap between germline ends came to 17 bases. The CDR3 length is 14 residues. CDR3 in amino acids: CASTQTGWRTEAFF. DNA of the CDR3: TGTGCCAGTACTCAGACGGGGTGGAGGACTGAAGCTTTCTTT.

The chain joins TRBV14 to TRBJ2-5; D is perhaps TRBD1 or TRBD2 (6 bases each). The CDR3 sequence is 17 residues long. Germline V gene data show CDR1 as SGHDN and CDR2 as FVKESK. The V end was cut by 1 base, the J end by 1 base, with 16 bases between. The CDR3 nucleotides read TGTGCCAGCAGCCAAGGTCGAGGGGGGCTAGGCCAAGAGACCCAGTACTTC. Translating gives CASSQGRGGLGQETQYF.

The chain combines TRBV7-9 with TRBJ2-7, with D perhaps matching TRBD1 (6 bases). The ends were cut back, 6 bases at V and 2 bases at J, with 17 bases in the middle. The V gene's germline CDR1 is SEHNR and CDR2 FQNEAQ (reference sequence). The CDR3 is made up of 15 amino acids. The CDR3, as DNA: TGTGCCAGCAGTCCCCCAGGGGCAAGGACCTACGAGCAGTACTTC. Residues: CASSPPGARTYEQYF.

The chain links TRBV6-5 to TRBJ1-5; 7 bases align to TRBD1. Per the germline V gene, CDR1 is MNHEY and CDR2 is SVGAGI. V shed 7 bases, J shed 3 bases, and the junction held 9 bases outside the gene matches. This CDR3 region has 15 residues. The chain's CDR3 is CASTKDRMDNQPQHF. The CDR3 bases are TGTGCCAGCACCAAGGACAGGATGGACAATCAGCCCCAGCATTTT.

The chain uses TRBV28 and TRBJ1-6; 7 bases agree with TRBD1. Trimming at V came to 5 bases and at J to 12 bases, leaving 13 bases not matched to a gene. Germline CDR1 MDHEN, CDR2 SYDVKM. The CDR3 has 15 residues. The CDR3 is CASSTQMGGQQPLHF. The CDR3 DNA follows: TGTGCCAGCAGTACGCAGATGGGGGGACAGCAACCCCTCCACTTT.

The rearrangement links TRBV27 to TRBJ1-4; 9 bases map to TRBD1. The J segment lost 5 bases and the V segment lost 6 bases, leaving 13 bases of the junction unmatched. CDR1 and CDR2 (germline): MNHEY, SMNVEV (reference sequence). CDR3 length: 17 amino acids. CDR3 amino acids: CASSELRRQGENEKLFF. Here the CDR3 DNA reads TGTGCCAGCAGCGAACTTCGTCGACAGGGGGAAAATGAAAAACTGTTTTTT. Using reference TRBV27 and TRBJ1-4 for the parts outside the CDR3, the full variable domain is EAQVTQNPRYLITVTGKKLTVTCSQNMNHEYMSWYRQDPGLGLRQIYYSMNVEVTDKGDVPEGYKVSRKEKRNFPLILESPSPNQTSLYFCASSELRRQGENEKLFFGSGTQLSVL.

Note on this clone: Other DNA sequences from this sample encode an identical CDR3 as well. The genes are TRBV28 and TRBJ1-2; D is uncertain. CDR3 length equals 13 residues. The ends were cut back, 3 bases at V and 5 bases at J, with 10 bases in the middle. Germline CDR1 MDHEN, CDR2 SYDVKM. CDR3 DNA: TGTGCCAGCAGTTTGCCCGGGTCATATGGCTACACCTTC. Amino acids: CASSLPGSYGYTF.

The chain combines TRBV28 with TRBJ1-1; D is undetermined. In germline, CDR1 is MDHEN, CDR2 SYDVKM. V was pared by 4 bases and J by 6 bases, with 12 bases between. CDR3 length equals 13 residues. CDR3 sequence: CASSSRHNAEAFF. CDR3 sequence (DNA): TGTGCCAGCAGTTCCAGACATAACGCTGAAGCTTTCTTT.

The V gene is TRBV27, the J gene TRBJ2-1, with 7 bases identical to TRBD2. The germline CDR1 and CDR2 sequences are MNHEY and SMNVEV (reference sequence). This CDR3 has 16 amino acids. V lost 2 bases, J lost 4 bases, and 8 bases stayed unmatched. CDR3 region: CASSLGGDLLYNEQFF. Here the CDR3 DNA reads TGTGCCAGCAGTTTAGGGGGGGACTTACTTTACAATGAGCAGTTCTTC.

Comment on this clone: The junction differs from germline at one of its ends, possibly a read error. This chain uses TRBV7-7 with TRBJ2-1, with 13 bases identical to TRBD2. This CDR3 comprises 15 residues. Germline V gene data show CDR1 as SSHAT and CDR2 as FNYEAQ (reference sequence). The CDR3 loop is CASSYGTSGDGEQFF. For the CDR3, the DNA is TGTGCTAGCAGTTATGGGACTAGCGGGGATGGAGAGCAGTTCTTC.

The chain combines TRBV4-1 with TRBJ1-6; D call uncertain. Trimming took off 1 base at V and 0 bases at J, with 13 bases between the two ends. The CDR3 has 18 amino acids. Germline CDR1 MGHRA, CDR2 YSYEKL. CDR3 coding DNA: TGCGCCAGCAGCCAAGGGGGAACAGATAGCTCCTATAATTCACCCCTCCACTTT. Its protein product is CASSQGGTDSSYNSPLHF.

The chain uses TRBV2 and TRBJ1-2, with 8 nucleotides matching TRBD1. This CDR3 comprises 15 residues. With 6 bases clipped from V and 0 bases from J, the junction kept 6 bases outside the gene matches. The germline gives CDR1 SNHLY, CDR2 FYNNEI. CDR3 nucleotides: TGTGCCAGCAGCCCCACAGGGGGGTCTAACTATGGCTACACCTTC. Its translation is CASSPTGGSNYGYTF.

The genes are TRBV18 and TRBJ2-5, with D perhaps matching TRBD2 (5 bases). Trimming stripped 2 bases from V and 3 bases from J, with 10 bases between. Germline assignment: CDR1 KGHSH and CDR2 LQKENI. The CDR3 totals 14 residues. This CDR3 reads CASSPRKAEETQYF. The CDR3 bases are TGTGCCAGCTCACCAAGGAAAGCGGAAGAGACCCAGTACTTC.

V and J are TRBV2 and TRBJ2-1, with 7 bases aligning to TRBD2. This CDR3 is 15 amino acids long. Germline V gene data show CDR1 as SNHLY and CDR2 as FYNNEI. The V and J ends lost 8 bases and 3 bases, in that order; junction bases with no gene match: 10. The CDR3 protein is CASLFRRGNYNEQFF. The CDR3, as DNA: TGTGCCAGCCTGTTCCGGCGGGGGAACTACAATGAGCAGTTCTTC.

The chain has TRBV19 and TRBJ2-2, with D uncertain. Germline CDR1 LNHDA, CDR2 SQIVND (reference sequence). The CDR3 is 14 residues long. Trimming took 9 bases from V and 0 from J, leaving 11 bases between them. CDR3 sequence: CASASHANTGELFF. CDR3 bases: TGTGCCAGCGCCTCCCACGCGAACACCGGGGAGCTGTTTTTT.

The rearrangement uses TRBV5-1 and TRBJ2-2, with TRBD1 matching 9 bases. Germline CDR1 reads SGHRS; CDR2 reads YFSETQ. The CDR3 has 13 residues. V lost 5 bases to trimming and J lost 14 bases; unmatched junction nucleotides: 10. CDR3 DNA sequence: TGCGCCAGCAGTTATCCGGGACAGGGTCGCCTGTTTTTT. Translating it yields CASSYPGQGRLFF.

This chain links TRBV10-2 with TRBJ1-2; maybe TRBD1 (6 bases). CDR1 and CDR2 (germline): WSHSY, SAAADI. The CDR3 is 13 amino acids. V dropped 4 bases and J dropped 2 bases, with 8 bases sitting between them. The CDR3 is CASSVTGNYGYTF. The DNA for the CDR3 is TGCGCCAGCAGTGTCACAGGGAACTATGGCTACACCTTC.

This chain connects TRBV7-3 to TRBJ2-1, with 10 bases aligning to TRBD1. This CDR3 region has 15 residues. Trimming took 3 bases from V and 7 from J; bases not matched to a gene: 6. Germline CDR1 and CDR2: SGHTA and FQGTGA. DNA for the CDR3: TGTGCCAGCAGCTTTAAGACAGGGGGCTGGAATGAGCAGTTCTTC. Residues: CASSFKTGGWNEQFF.

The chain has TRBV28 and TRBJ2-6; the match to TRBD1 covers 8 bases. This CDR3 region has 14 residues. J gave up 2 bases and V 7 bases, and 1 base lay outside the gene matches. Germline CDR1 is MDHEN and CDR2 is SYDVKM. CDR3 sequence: CASKTGAGANVLTF. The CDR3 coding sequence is TGTGCCAGCAAGACAGGGGCTGGGGCCAACGTCCTGACTTTC.

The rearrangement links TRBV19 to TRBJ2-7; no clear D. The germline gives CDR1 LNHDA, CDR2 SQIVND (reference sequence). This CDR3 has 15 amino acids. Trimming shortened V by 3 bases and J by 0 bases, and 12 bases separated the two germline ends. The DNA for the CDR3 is TGTGCCAGTAGTATCGGCCCCATGACCTCCTACGAGCAGTACTTC. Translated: CASSIGPMTSYEQYF.

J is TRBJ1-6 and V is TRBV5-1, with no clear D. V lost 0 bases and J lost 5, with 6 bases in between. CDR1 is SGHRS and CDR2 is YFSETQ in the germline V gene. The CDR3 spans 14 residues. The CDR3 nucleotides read TGCGCCAGCAGCTTGGACGTGGATAATTCACCCCTCCACTTT. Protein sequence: CASSLDVDNSPLHF.

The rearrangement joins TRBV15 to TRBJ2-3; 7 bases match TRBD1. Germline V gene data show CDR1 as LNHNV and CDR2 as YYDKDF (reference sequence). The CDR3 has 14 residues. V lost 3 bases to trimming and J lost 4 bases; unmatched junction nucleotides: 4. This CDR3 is CATSSTGVADTQYF. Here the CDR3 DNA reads TGTGCCACCAGCAGCACAGGGGTAGCAGATACGCAGTATTTT.

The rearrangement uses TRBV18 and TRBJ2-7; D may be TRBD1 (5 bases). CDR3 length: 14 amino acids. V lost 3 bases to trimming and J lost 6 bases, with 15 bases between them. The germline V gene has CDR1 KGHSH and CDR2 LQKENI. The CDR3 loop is CASSPAQGSVEQYF. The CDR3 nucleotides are TGTGCCAGCTCACCGGCGCAGGGTTCGGTCGAGCAGTACTTC.

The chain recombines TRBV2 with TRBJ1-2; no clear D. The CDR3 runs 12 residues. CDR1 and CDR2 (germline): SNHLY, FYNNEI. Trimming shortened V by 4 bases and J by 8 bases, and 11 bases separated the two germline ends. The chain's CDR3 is CASSVSSYGYTF. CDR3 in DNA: TGTGCCAGCAGTGTATCCAGTTACGGCTACACCTTC. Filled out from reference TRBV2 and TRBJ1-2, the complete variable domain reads EPEVTQTPSHQVTQMGQEVILRCVPISNHLYFYWYRQILGQKVEFLVSFYNNEISEKSEIFDDQFSVERPDGSNFTLKIRSTKLEDSAMYFCASSVSSYGYTFGSGTRLTVV.

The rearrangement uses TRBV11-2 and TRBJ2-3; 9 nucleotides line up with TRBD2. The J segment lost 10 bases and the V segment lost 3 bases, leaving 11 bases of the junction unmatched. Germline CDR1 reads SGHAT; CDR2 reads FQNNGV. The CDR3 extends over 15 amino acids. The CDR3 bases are TGTGCCAGCAGCTTTTCTCTAGCGGGGAAGTCAGCGCAGTATTTT. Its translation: CASSFSLAGKSAQYF.

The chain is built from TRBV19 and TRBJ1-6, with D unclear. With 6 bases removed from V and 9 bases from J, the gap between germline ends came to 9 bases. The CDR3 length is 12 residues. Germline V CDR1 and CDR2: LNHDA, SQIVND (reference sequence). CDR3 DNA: TGTGCCAGTAGCACGGGGAGTTCACCCCTCCACTTT. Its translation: CASSTGSSPLHF.

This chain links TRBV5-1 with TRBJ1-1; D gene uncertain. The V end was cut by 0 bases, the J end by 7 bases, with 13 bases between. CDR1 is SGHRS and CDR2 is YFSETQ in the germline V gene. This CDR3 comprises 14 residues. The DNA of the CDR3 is TGCGCCAGCAGCTTGGCCGGCAGGCCCAGTGAAGCTTTCTTT. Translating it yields CASSLAGRPSEAFF.

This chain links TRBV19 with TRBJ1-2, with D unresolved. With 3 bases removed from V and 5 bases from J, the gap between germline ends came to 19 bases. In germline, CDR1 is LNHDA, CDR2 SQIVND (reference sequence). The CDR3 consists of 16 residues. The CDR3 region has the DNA TGTGCCAGTAGTATTCCGCCCGGGTTTGTCGAATATGGCTACACCTTC. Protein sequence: CASSIPPGFVEYGYTF.

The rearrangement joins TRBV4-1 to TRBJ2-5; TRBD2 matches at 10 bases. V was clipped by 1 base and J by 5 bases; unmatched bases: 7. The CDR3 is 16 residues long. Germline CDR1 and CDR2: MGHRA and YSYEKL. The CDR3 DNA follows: TGCGCCAGCAGCCAAGGAAGCGGGGGGGCCGTTGAGACCCAGTACTTC. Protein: CASSQGSGGAVETQYF.